What follows are 30 T cell receptor beta chains derived from one specimen sequenced in a study of blood T cell repertoires in COVID-19. TCRdb keeps only in-frame clones here, not all; method: immunoSEQ multiplex PCR. The data contain 120,000 or so clones, around four fifths of them seen just once; the ten biggest clones take up under 20%. The sample consisted of peripheral blood. The receptors stem from a man between 60 and 75 years old with active or convalescent COVID-19.

V is TRBV20-1 and J is TRBJ2-7, with TRBD2 matching over 7 bases. CDR1 is DFQATT, CDR2 SNEGSKA, per germline (reference sequence). The CDR3 is 14 residues long. Unmatched junction bases numbered 10, after V lost 3 bases and J lost 5 bases. CDR3 loop: CSASQSGKGHEQYF. As DNA, the CDR3 is TGCAGTGCTAGTCAGAGCGGGAAAGGACACGAGCAGTACTTC.

The sample holds a few counts of this clone. The chain employs TRBV7-9 and TRBJ2-5, with 8 bases matching TRBD2. The CDR3 is made up of 18 amino acids. Germline V gene data show CDR1 as SEHNR and CDR2 as FQNEAQ (reference sequence). After removal of 1 base from V and 2 bases from J, the junction contained 12 bases not matched to a gene. The DNA of the CDR3 is TGTGCCAGCAGCTTAGTGCCGGGAGGGCCCCCTGCACAAGAGACCCAGTACTTC. It yields the protein CASSLVPGGPPAQETQYF.

The V gene is TRBV7-2, the J gene TRBJ2-1; possible D gene TRBD1, 6 bases. The CDR3 length is 15 residues. Looked up from germline, CDR1 is SGHTA and CDR2 is FQGNSA. The V and J ends lost 1 base and 15 bases respectively, with 22 bases between them. The CDR3 sequence: CASSLGARTASQGFF. The CDR3 DNA is TGTGCCAGCAGCTTAGGGGCGCGGACAGCCTCACAAGGGTTCTTC.

The chain combines TRBV10-3 with TRBJ2-2; 8 bases are a match to TRBD1. The germline gives CDR1 ENHRY, CDR2 SYGVKD. The junction had 7 bases not matched to a gene; V was cut back by 7 bases and J by 0 bases. This CDR3 has 16 residues. Written as DNA, the CDR3 is TGTGCCATCAAAGTAGGACAGGGATCGAACACCGGGGAGCTGTTTTTT. It is translated as CAIKVGQGSNTGELFF.

The chain carries TRBV28 and TRBJ2-7, with 7 bases identical to TRBD1. The CDR3 loop spans 15 amino acids. Unmatched junction bases numbered 7, after V lost 5 bases and J lost 0 bases. CDR1 is MDHEN, CDR2 SYDVKM, per germline. The CDR3 coding sequence is TGTGCCAGCAGTCCTCGGGACAGCAGCTCCTACGAGCAGTACTTC. Translated: CASSPRDSSSYEQYF.

The chain uses TRBV19 and TRBJ2-2; 7 bases are shared with TRBD2. CDR1 LNHDA and CDR2 SQIVND come from the germline V gene (reference sequence). The J segment lost 4 bases and the V segment lost 6 bases, leaving 5 bases of the junction unmatched. The CDR3 covers 14 residues. As DNA, the CDR3 is TGTGCCAGTAGATTTGGGGAGGGCACCGGGGAGCTGTTTTTT. Protein: CASRFGEGTGELFF. Full variable domain (rest looked up from reference TRBV19 and TRBJ2-2): DGGITQSPKYLFRKEGQNVTLSCEQNLNHDAMYWYRQDPGQGLRLIYYSQIVNDFQKGDIAEGYSVSREKKESFPLTVTSAQKNPTAFYLCASRFGEGTGELFFGEGSRLTVL.

The chain combines TRBV29-1 with TRBJ2-2; the D is unclear. The CDR3 loop spans 12 amino acids. Trimming took off 7 bases at V and 1 base at J, with 7 bases between the two ends. Germline V gene data show CDR1 as SQVTM and CDR2 as ANQGSEA. The chain's CDR3 is CSGGKNTGELFF. In nucleotides, the CDR3 is TGCAGCGGCGGCAAGAACACCGGGGAGCTGTTTTTT.

The V call is TRBV7-6, the J call TRBJ2-3, with D maybe TRBD2 (5 bases). V was cut by 5 bases and J by 6 bases, with 18 bases left in between. Germline values: CDR1 SGHVS, CDR2 FNYEAQ. This CDR3 is 15 amino acids long. CDR3 residues: CASSANLGSADTQYF. CDR3 nucleotides: TGTGCCAGCAGCGCAAACCTAGGGAGTGCTGATACGCAGTATTTT.

This clone was picked up a small number of times. This chain joins TRBV4-2 and TRBJ2-7; 10 positions agree with TRBD2. CDR1 and CDR2 from the germline V gene are LGHNA and YNFKEQ. CDR3 length: 16 amino acids. Germline trimming cut 0 bases from V and 3 bases from J; bases unmatched to any gene: 5. The CDR3 protein is CASSQEARTSGYEQYF. The DNA for the CDR3 is TGTGCCAGCAGCCAAGAAGCGCGGACTAGCGGCTACGAGCAGTACTTC.

The genes are TRBV12-5 and TRBJ2-3; D possibly corresponds to TRBD2 (5 bases). CDR3 size: 13 residues. Trimming took off 5 bases at V and 7 bases at J, with 13 bases between the two ends. Germline CDR1 is LGHNT and CDR2 is FRNRAP. The CDR3 sequence: CASGPPGSHTQYF. CDR3 nucleotides: TGTGCTAGTGGTCCCCCGGGGAGCCATACGCAGTATTTT. The full variable domain, its missing parts supplied by reference TRBV12-5 and TRBJ2-3, is DARVTQTPRHKVTEMGQEVTMRCQPILGHNTVFWYRQTMMQGLELLAYFRNRAPLDDSGMPKDRFSAEMPDATLATLKIQPSEPRDSAVYFCASGPPGSHTQYFGPGTRLTVL.

This rearrangement joins TRBV25-1 to TRBJ1-2, with D perhaps matching TRBD1 (5 bases). The V end was cut by 5 bases, the J end by 6 bases, with 19 bases between. The CDR3 is 15 residues long. The germline V gene has CDR1 MGHDK and CDR2 SYGVNS. The CDR3 protein is CASSNHRWGLDGYTF. The DNA for the CDR3 is TGTGCCAGCAGTAACCACAGGTGGGGACTTGATGGCTACACCTTC.

The V call is TRBV6-5, the J call TRBJ1-2, with 8 bases aligning to TRBD1. The CDR3 extends over 15 amino acids. Germline lookup yields CDR1 MNHEY and CDR2 SVGAGI. Trimming cost V 6 bases and J 5 bases; bases outside gene matches: 11. CDR3 nucleotides: TGTGCCAGCAGCTCTCCGGACAGGGTAGGATATGGCTACACCTTC. Protein product: CASSSPDRVGYGYTF.

The chain couples TRBV19 to TRBJ2-7; possibly TRBD2 for D (6 bases). The V gene's germline CDR1 is LNHDA and CDR2 SQIVND (reference sequence). This CDR3 region has 13 residues. V was shortened by 6 bases and J by 5 bases, with 14 bases between the two germline ends. The CDR3 DNA sequence: TGTGCCAGTAGGGGACGGGGGTCTAACGAGCAGTACTTC. Its translation is CASRGRGSNEQYF. Looking up the rest from reference TRBV19 and TRBJ2-7 gives the full variable domain: DGGITQSPKYLFRKEGQNVTLSCEQNLNHDAMYWYRQDPGQGLRLIYYSQIVNDFQKGDIAEGYSVSREKKESFPLTVTSAQKNPTAFYLCASRGRGSNEQYFGPGTRLTVT.

This clone was counted once. The CDR3 here is CASSLTPYNEQFF. The CDR3 region has the DNA TGTGCCAGCAGCCTGACACCATACAATGAGCAGTTCTTC. The chain recombines TRBV7-3 with TRBJ2-1; D gene ambiguous. The germline V and J ends were trimmed by 5 bases and 4 bases, with 9 bases remaining between them. The CDR3 has 13 amino acids. The germline V gene encodes CDR1 SGHTA and CDR2 FQGTGA.

This clone occurred once. This CDR3 is CASIGRTRIFHEQYF. The CDR3 nucleotides are TGTGCCAGCATCGGGCGGACTAGAATTTTCCACGAGCAGTACTTC. The chain couples TRBV28 to TRBJ2-7; 7 bases align to TRBD2. V dropped 7 bases and J dropped 5; count of bases not matched to a gene: 14. The CDR3 spans 15 residues. CDR1 is MDHEN, CDR2 SYDVKM, per germline.

The chain links TRBV11-3 to TRBJ2-7, with D unclear. CDR3 size: 13 residues. Trimming took off 1 base at V and 6 bases at J, with 10 bases between the two ends. Germline loops: CDR1 SGHNT, CDR2 YENEEA. CDR3 residues: CASSLGPKLEQYF. DNA of the CDR3: TGTGCCAGCAGCTTAGGCCCCAAACTCGAGCAGTACTTC.

The chain uses TRBV7-2 and TRBJ2-3; possibly TRBD1 for D (5 bases). There are 14 residues in the CDR3. Germline lookup yields CDR1 SGHTA and CDR2 FQGNSA. V was shortened by 5 bases and J by 6 bases, with 15 bases between the two germline ends. DNA of the CDR3: TGTGCCAGCAGCCAAGGCCTGGGGCTCGATACGCAGTATTTT. Residues: CASSQGLGLDTQYF.

This clone was counted once. The J gene is TRBJ1-4, the V gene TRBV7-6, with D possibly TRBD1 on 6 matching bases. The V gene lost 5 bases and the J gene lost 3 bases, with 10 bases spanning the gap. Germline-derived CDR1 and CDR2 are SGHVS and FNYEAQ. This CDR3 region has 14 residues. This CDR3 is CASSPGAANEKLFF. The DNA of the CDR3 is TGTGCCAGCAGCCCAGGGGCAGCTAATGAAAAACTGTTTTTT. The entire variable domain, with the rest obtained from reference TRBV7-6 and TRBJ1-4, is as follows: GAGVSQSPRYKVTKRGQDVALRCDPISGHVSLYWYRQALGQGPEFLTYFNYEAQQDKSGLPNDRFSAERPEGSISTLTIQRTEQRDSAMYRCASSPGAANEKLFFGSGTQLSVL.

The chain joins TRBV5-4 to TRBJ1-1, with D tentatively TRBD1 (6 bases). This CDR3 contains 13 residues. Trimming took off 3 bases at V and 11 bases at J, with 17 bases between the two ends. Germline V CDR1 and CDR2: SGHNT, YYREEE (reference sequence). The chain's CDR3 is CASSSKTGFSAFF. CDR3 DNA sequence: TGTGCCAGCAGCTCAAAAACAGGGTTTTCGGCTTTCTTT.

This chain connects TRBV6-2 or TRBV6-3 to TRBJ2-1; TRBD2 might be the D (6 bases). The germline CDR1 and CDR2 sequences are MNHEY and SVGEGT. This CDR3 spans 11 amino acids. Trimming took off 6 bases at V and 13 bases at J, with 13 bases between the two ends. For the CDR3, the DNA is TGTGCCAGCAGCTTCGGGACTCTCCAGTTCTTC. Its translation: CASSFGTLQFF.

The chain uses TRBV4-3 and TRBJ1-5, with D tentatively TRBD1 (5 bases). V was cut by 1 base and J by 4 bases, with 8 bases left in between. There are 14 residues in the CDR3. Germline CDR1 reads LGHNA; CDR2 reads YSLEER. CDR3 nucleotides: TGCGCCAGCAGCCAAGCATCAGGGAATCAGCCCCAGCATTTT. Residues: CASSQASGNQPQHF.

The chain recombines TRBV5-4 with TRBJ2-7; 8 bases are a match to TRBD2. Germline V CDR1 and CDR2: SGHNT, YYREEE (reference sequence). V lost 4 bases to trimming and J lost 2 bases; unmatched junction nucleotides: 8. The CDR3 sequence is 15 residues long. The CDR3 sequence is CASSMPGLGAYEQYF. The CDR3 nucleotides read TGTGCCAGCAGCATGCCGGGACTAGGGGCCTACGAGCAGTACTTC.

The gene calls are TRBV18 and TRBJ2-7, with D possibly matching TRBD2 (5 bases). Trimming took 0 bases from V and 7 from J, leaving 7 bases between them. Germline assignment: CDR1 KGHSH and CDR2 LQKENI. This CDR3 is 12 amino acids long. CDR3 in DNA: TGTGCCAGCTCACCACCGGGAGCGGAGCAGTACTTC. Residues: CASSPPGAEQYF.

The CDR3 is CASSDDRGGEKLFF. In nucleotides, the CDR3 is TGTGCCAGCAGTGACGACAGGGGCGGTGAAAAACTGTTTTTT. V and J are TRBV6-4 and TRBJ1-4; the match to TRBD1 covers 8 bases. The CDR3 sequence is 14 residues long. The germline V gene has CDR1 MRHNA and CDR2 SNTAGT. The V gene end was trimmed by 2 bases and the J gene end by 7 bases; junction bases not matched to a gene: 3.

In nucleotides, the CDR3 is TGTGCCAGCAGTGTTAATAGCGGCGTGGGGAATGAGCAGTTCTTC. It encodes CASSVNSGVGNEQFF. The chain is built from TRBV6-4 and TRBJ2-1, with a tentative D call TRBD2 (6 bases). V lost 4 bases and J 7 bases, leaving 17 bases between the germline ends. This CDR3 is built from 15 residues. CDR1 is MRHNA and CDR2 is SNTAGT in the germline V gene.

This clone has only a few counts. The chain recombines TRBV12-3 or TRBV12-4 with TRBJ2-3; TRBD1 matches at 8 bases. This CDR3 contains 12 residues. V trimming: 4 bases; J trimming: 6 bases; junction bases outside the gene matches: 0. The CDR3 sequence is CASSWTGDTQYF. CDR3 sequence (DNA): TGTGCCAGCAGTTGGACAGGGGATACGCAGTATTTT.

V is TRBV28 and J is TRBJ2-2; D perhaps matches TRBD2 (6 bases). Germline-derived CDR1 and CDR2 are MDHEN and SYDVKM. The CDR3 covers 17 residues. V lost 7 bases and J lost 5, with 23 bases in between. This CDR3 reads CASILRGGDRRTGELFF. As DNA, the CDR3 is TGTGCCAGCATCTTACGGGGAGGCGACCGGAGGACCGGGGAGCTGTTTTTT.

V is TRBV12-3 or TRBV12-4 and J is TRBJ2-7, with TRBD2 matching 10 bases. V shed 7 bases and J 9 bases; nucleotides not matched to a gene: 9. The CDR3 runs to 13 residues. CDR3 DNA: TGTGCCAGCACCCTAGCGGGAGCGACTGGGCAGTACTTC. The encoded protein is CASTLAGATGQYF.

CDR3 DNA: TGTGCCAGCTCACAACAAGGGGGCCCAGATACGCAGTATTTT. Its protein product is CASSQQGGPDTQYF. This chain uses TRBV18 with TRBJ2-3, with 7 bases fitting TRBD1. CDR3 size: 14 residues. Germline V gene data show CDR1 as KGHSH and CDR2 as LQKENI. The trim removed 4 bases at V and 4 bases at J, leaving 5 bases unmatched.

This clone was detected only once. The chain has TRBV29-1 and TRBJ1-1; 8 positions match TRBD1. This CDR3 is built from 11 residues. Trimming at V came to 6 bases and at J to 5 bases, leaving 2 bases not matched to a gene. Germline values: CDR1 SQVTM, CDR2 ANQGSEA. CDR3 sequence: CSVDRVTEAFF. CDR3 bases: TGCAGCGTGGACAGGGTAACTGAAGCTTTCTTT.